Shown below are 32 T cell receptor beta chains from a single sample sequenced in a study of blood T cell repertoires in COVID-19. The assay was immunoSEQ multiplex PCR, and TCRdb's table has in-frame clones only and misses some. The sample has some 130,000 clones, around 83% seen once. The sequencing sample was made of PBMCs or T cells enriched from blood (not recorded which). These receptors all stem from a man in his thirties or forties who had recovered from COVID-19.

This chain uses TRBV12-3 or TRBV12-4 with TRBJ2-7, with a weak D call TRBD1 (6 bases). V gave up 7 bases and J gave up 0 bases, with 10 bases separating them. This CDR3 comprises 13 residues. CDR3 sequence: CASMGADSYEQYV. The CDR3 nucleotides read TGTGCCAGCATGGGGGCGGACTCCTACGAGCAGTACGTC.

The chain combines TRBV6-2 or TRBV6-3 with TRBJ2-1; the match to TRBD2 covers 8 bases. CDR3 length: 16 amino acids. Germline values: CDR1 MNHEY, CDR2 SVGEGT. J lost 8 bases, V lost 4 bases, and 13 bases had no gene match. The DNA for the CDR3 is TGTGCCAGCAGTTCAATCTCTCGGGGGGGCCACCATGAGCAGTTCTTC. The encoded protein is CASSSISRGGHHEQFF.

This clone occurred once. The CDR3 reads CASSISAGGNTDTQYF. In DNA, the CDR3 is TGTGCCAGTAGTATATCGGCGGGAGGGAACACAGATACGCAGTATTTT. V usage is TRBV19 and J usage is TRBJ2-3; 9 bases map to TRBD2. The CDR3 loop spans 16 amino acids. Germline CDR1 reads LNHDA; CDR2 reads SQIVND (reference sequence). The trim removed 2 bases at V and 2 bases at J, leaving 5 bases unmatched.

This chain joins TRBV13 and TRBJ2-3, with a weak D call TRBD2 (5 bases). The V end was cut by 4 bases, the J end by 6 bases, with 11 bases between. In germline, CDR1 is PRHDT, CDR2 FYEKMQ (reference sequence). The CDR3 runs 13 residues. CDR3 nucleotide sequence: TGTGCCAGCAGCTCCCGGCCGGGGGATACGCAGTATTTT. Protein: CASSSRPGDTQYF.

The chain uses TRBV5-1 and TRBJ1-1, with TRBD1 matching over 7 bases. There are 13 residues in the CDR3. Trimming took 6 bases from V and 0 from J; bases not matched to a gene: 2. Germline V CDR1 and CDR2: SGHRS, YFSETQ. The chain's CDR3 is CASTGTVNTEAFF. The CDR3 coding sequence is TGCGCCAGCACCGGGACAGTGAACACTGAAGCTTTCTTT. Complete variable domain (other parts from reference TRBV5-1 and TRBJ1-1): KAGVTQTPRYLIKTRGQQVTLSCSPISGHRSVSWYQQTPGQGLQFLFEYFSETQRNKGNFPGRFSGRQFSNSRSEMNVSTLELGDSALYLCASTGTVNTEAFFGQGTRLTVV.

The chain couples TRBV5-1 to TRBJ1-1; D possibly corresponds to TRBD1 (5 bases). The CDR3 covers 15 residues. Germline CDR1 and CDR2: SGHRS and YFSETQ. V was shortened by 0 bases and J by 4 bases, with 13 bases between the two germline ends. The CDR3 sequence is CASSLAPGRSTEAFF. CDR3 nucleotides: TGCGCCAGCAGCTTGGCTCCAGGGAGGAGCACTGAAGCTTTCTTT.

The chain recombines TRBV13 with TRBJ1-4, with a weak D call TRBD1 (5 bases). Trimming shortened V by 4 bases and J by 0 bases, and 15 bases separated the two germline ends. The length of the CDR3 is 17 residues. Per the germline V gene, CDR1 is PRHDT and CDR2 is FYEKMQ (reference sequence). CDR3 sequence: CASSSLGGLATNEKLFF. In DNA, the CDR3 is TGTGCCAGCAGCTCCCTCGGGGGGTTAGCAACTAATGAAAAACTGTTTTTT.

The chain has TRBV5-4 and TRBJ2-2; 9 positions agree with TRBD2. Per germline, CDR1 SGHNT and CDR2 YYREEE (reference sequence). V dropped 4 bases and J dropped 6; count of bases not matched to a gene: 10. The CDR3 covers 16 residues. The CDR3 loop is CASSPRLAAVAGELFF. The CDR3 DNA reads as TGTGCCAGCAGCCCTAGACTAGCGGCCGTGGCCGGGGAGCTGTTTTTT.

CDR3 sequence reads: CASRSGFNEQFF. Written as DNA, the CDR3 is TGTGCCAGTAGGAGCGGATTCAATGAGCAGTTCTTC. The gene calls are TRBV19 and TRBJ2-1; D perhaps matches TRBD2 (5 bases). This CDR3 contains 12 residues. Germline CDR1 is LNHDA and CDR2 is SQIVND (reference sequence). Trimming took 6 bases from V and 6 from J, leaving 9 bases between them.

This chain uses TRBV19 with TRBJ1-5; a possible D gene is TRBD1 (5 bases). The germline V gene has CDR1 LNHDA and CDR2 SQIVND (reference sequence). V was cut by 6 bases and J by 0 bases, with 24 bases left in between. The CDR3 has 19 residues. The CDR3 loop is CASSPYGGGGRYSNQPQHF. The CDR3 DNA reads as TGTGCCAGTAGCCCCTACGGGGGTGGGGGGAGGTATAGCAATCAGCCCCAGCATTTT. The full variable domain, its missing parts supplied by reference TRBV19 and TRBJ1-5, is DGGITQSPKYLFRKEGQNVTLSCEQNLNHDAMYWYRQDPGQGLRLIYYSQIVNDFQKGDIAEGYSVSREKKESFPLTVTSAQKNPTAFYLCASSPYGGGGRYSNQPQHFGDGTRLSIL.

This clone was counted a single time. The rearrangement links TRBV5-1 to TRBJ2-7; 10 bases align to TRBD1. Germline-derived CDR1 and CDR2 are SGHRS and YFSETQ. With V trimmed by 3 bases and J by 2 bases, 2 bases remained unmatched. This CDR3 contains 14 residues. The CDR3 loop is CASSSGQGTYEQYF. In nucleotides, the CDR3 is TGCGCCAGCAGCTCGGGACAGGGGACCTACGAGCAGTACTTC.

In nucleotides, the CDR3 is TGTGCCAGCAGTCAGCCCGACAGGGCTGGCGGGGAGCTGTTTTTT. Translated: CASSQPDRAGGELFF. The rearrangement uses TRBV6-5 and TRBJ2-2, with 7 nucleotides matching TRBD1. Trimming removed 5 bases from V and 7 bases from J; junction bases left unmatched: 10. The CDR3 is 15 amino acids. The V gene's germline CDR1 is MNHEY and CDR2 SVGAGI.

The chain employs TRBV15 and TRBJ1-1, with 8 positions matching TRBD1. Germline trimming cut 1 base from V and 4 bases from J; bases unmatched to any gene: 8. The CDR3 consists of 16 residues. Germline-derived CDR1 and CDR2 are LNHNV and YYDKDF (reference sequence). The CDR3 region has the DNA TGTGCCACCAGCAGAGGGGCAGGGGGCTCCTCCACTGAAGCTTTCTTT. It translates to CATSRGAGGSSTEAFF.

CDR3 in DNA: TGTGCCAGCAGCCAATATAGGACTAGCGGGGTCGATGAGCAGTTCTTC. As protein: CASSQYRTSGVDEQFF. The gene calls are TRBV14 and TRBJ2-1; 12 bases agree with TRBD2. V was pared by 2 bases and J by 8 bases, with 7 bases of the junction left unmatched. This CDR3 is built from 16 residues. Germline V gene sequence: CDR1 SGHDN, CDR2 FVKESK.

This clone was observed a few times. The chain carries TRBV2 and TRBJ2-1; D remains ambiguous. Germline loops: CDR1 SNHLY, CDR2 FYNNEI. Trimming pared 4 bases from V and 0 bases from J, leaving 13 bases between. This CDR3 has 16 amino acids. CDR3 loop: CASSGPHLSSYNEQFF. The CDR3 nucleotides read TGTGCCAGCAGTGGTCCTCACCTTAGCTCCTACAATGAGCAGTTCTTC.

The chain uses TRBV19 and TRBJ1-3; D unresolved. V gave up 3 bases and J gave up 0 bases, with 9 bases separating them. Germline V gene sequence: CDR1 LNHDA, CDR2 SQIVND (reference sequence). This CDR3 region has 15 residues. CDR3 in DNA: TGTGCCAGTAGTATCAACCTCGGCTCTGGAAACACCATATATTTT. It is translated as CASSINLGSGNTIYF.

The chain couples TRBV7-6 to TRBJ2-1; 8 bases are a match to TRBD1. The ends lost 6 bases at V and 2 bases at J; junction bases unmatched: 18. Germline lookup yields CDR1 SGHVS and CDR2 FNYEAQ. The length of the CDR3 is 19 residues. CDR3 in amino acids: CASSLRGQGAIVTYNEQFF. CDR3 nucleotides: TGTGCCAGCAGTCTACGGGGGCAGGGGGCCATCGTCACCTACAATGAGCAGTTCTTC.

This rearrangement joins TRBV3-1 (or the pseudogene TRBV3-2) to TRBJ2-7; TRBD2 aligns across 8 bases. CDR3 length: 15 residues. Germline CDR1 and CDR2: LGHDT and YNNKEL (reference sequence). J gave up 4 bases and V 2 bases, and 7 bases lay outside the gene matches. The CDR3 region has the DNA TGTGCCAGCAGCCAAAGTAAGACTAGCGTGTACGAGCAGTACTTC. Translation: CASSQSKTSVYEQYF.

The chain employs TRBV9 and TRBJ2-2; perhaps TRBD1 as D (6 bases). This CDR3 comprises 16 residues. V was clipped by 3 bases and J by 0 bases, with 12 bases between them. Germline CDR1 SGDLS, CDR2 YYNGEE. Here the CDR3 DNA reads TGTGCCAGCAGCGCTGCACAGGGAACGAACACCGGGGAGCTGTTTTTT. Encoded protein: CASSAAQGTNTGELFF.

This clone showed up just once. This rearrangement joins TRBV19 to TRBJ1-1; 8 bases line up with TRBD1. This CDR3 comprises 11 residues. CDR1 is LNHDA, CDR2 SQIVND, per germline (reference sequence). The junction had 5 bases not matched to a gene; V was cut back by 6 bases and J by 11 bases. CDR3 loop: CASSHGQGAFF. CDR3 coding DNA: TGTGCCAGTAGCCACGGACAGGGCGCTTTCTTT.

The rearrangement uses TRBV11-2 and TRBJ1-5, with a tentative D call TRBD1 (6 bases). CDR1 and CDR2 from the germline V gene are SGHAT and FQNNGV. This CDR3 region has 16 residues. Trimming took 1 base from V and 3 from J, leaving 13 bases between them. The CDR3 reads CASSLGAGGFNQPQHF. CDR3 nucleotides: TGTGCCAGCAGCTTAGGGGCGGGGGGCTTCAATCAGCCCCAGCATTTT.

The chain carries TRBV24-1 and TRBJ2-1; 8 bases agree with TRBD2. Germline CDR1 reads KGHDR; CDR2 reads SFDVKD. V shed 5 bases, J shed 7 bases, and the junction held 9 bases outside the gene matches. CDR3 length: 15 amino acids. CDR3 sequence: CATSVGGGSWNEQFF. CDR3 sequence (DNA): TGTGCCACCAGTGTAGGCGGGGGGTCTTGGAATGAGCAGTTCTTC.

The CDR3 reads CASSLTGQRGYTF. Written as DNA, the CDR3 is TGTGCCAGCAGCTTAACAGGACAGCGGGGCTACACCTTC. V is TRBV7-3 and J is TRBJ1-2, with D possibly matching TRBD1 (6 bases). Trimming left V 0 bases short and J 8 bases short, with 10 bases between. Per germline, CDR1 SGHTA and CDR2 FQGTGA. The CDR3 totals 13 residues.

This clone was seen a handful of times. The CDR3, as DNA: TGTGCCAGCAGCCAGGGACAGGGCGGAGGAAGTACTGAAGCTTTCTTT. Translated: CASSQGQGGGSTEAFF. The J gene is TRBJ1-1, the V gene TRBV13; 9 nucleotides line up with TRBD1. In germline, CDR1 is PRHDT, CDR2 FYEKMQ (reference sequence). The CDR3 is 16 residues long. Losses at the gene ends were 5 bases for V and 5 bases for J; bases not matched to a gene: 12.

The rearrangement joins TRBV11-2 to TRBJ1-5; D may be TRBD1 (5 bases). Germline lookup yields CDR1 SGHAT and CDR2 FQNNGV. V was trimmed by 3 bases and J by 4 bases, leaving 13 bases between them. This CDR3 has 15 amino acids. CDR3 loop: CASSFGADGNQPQHF. The CDR3 coding sequence is TGTGCCAGCAGCTTTGGGGCCGATGGAAATCAGCCCCAGCATTTT.

Here the CDR3 DNA reads TGCGCCAGCATCAGTGACAGGGGGAGGAACGAGCAGTACGTC. Its translation is CASISDRGRNEQYV. V is TRBV10-1 and J is TRBJ2-7; 9 bases align to TRBD1. Germline CDR1 and CDR2: WNHNN and SYGVQD (reference sequence). This CDR3 region has 14 residues. Trimming took 7 bases from V and 5 from J; bases not matched to a gene: 9.

The V gene is TRBV5-6, the J gene TRBJ2-1; 7 bases align to TRBD2. The CDR3 runs to 16 residues. Per germline, CDR1 SGHDT and CDR2 YYEEEE. Unmatched junction bases numbered 15, after V lost 2 bases and J lost 10 bases. CDR3 DNA sequence: TGTGCCAGCAGCTTAATGCAGCGGGAAGCCCTGGGGGAGCAGTTCTTC. It is translated as CASSLMQREALGEQFF.

This CDR3 reads CAWSLSSYEQYF. Here the CDR3 DNA reads TGTGCCTGGTCACTAAGCTCCTACGAGCAGTACTTC. This rearrangement joins TRBV30 to TRBJ2-7; the D is unclear. Germline values: CDR1 GTSNPN, CDR2 SVGIG (reference sequence). The CDR3 loop spans 12 amino acids. Trimming left V 5 bases short and J 0 bases short, with 8 bases between. The whole variable domain, remainder taken from reference TRBV30 and TRBJ2-7, is SQTIHQWPATLVQPVGSPLSLECTVEGTSNPNLYWYRQAAGRGLQLLFYSVGIGQISSEVPQNLSASRPQDRQFILSSKKLLLSDSGFYLCAWSLSSYEQYFGPGTRLTVT.

This chain connects TRBV29-1 to TRBJ1-3; the match to TRBD1 covers 7 bases. After removal of 2 bases from V and 2 bases from J, the junction contained 0 bases not matched to a gene. The CDR3 runs to 13 residues. CDR1 SQVTM and CDR2 ANQGSEA come from the germline V gene. The CDR3 is CSVETGAGNTIYF. Written as DNA, the CDR3 is TGCAGCGTTGAAACAGGGGCTGGAAACACCATATATTTT.

The chain has TRBV5-1 and TRBJ1-1, with D uncertain. V was clipped by 3 bases and J by 2 bases, with 8 bases between them. The germline gives CDR1 SGHRS, CDR2 YFSETQ. The CDR3 has 13 residues. CDR3 sequence (DNA): TGCGCCAGCAGCTCCCAGTCAAACACTGAAGCTTTCTTT. Its protein is CASSSQSNTEAFF.

This chain connects TRBV24-1 to TRBJ1-5; unclear D gene. This CDR3 comprises 13 residues. Trimming cost V 5 bases and J 4 bases, with 8 bases left between them. Germline assignment: CDR1 KGHDR and CDR2 SFDVKD. CDR3: CATSGPSNQPQHF. CDR3 DNA sequence: TGTGCCACCAGTGGGCCCTCAAATCAGCCCCAGCATTTT.

The genes are TRBV7-9 and TRBJ2-4; 8 nucleotides match TRBD2. The V segment lost 1 base and the J segment 3 bases; nucleotides outside the gene matches: 8. The germline V gene has CDR1 SEHNR and CDR2 FQNEAQ (reference sequence). The CDR3 is 17 amino acids. The CDR3 sequence: CASSLVGGGSNKNIQYF. Here the CDR3 DNA reads TGTGCCAGCAGCTTAGTTGGCGGGGGGTCCAACAAAAACATTCAGTACTTC. Full variable domain (outside the CDR3, taken from reference TRBV7-9 and TRBJ2-4): DTGVSQNPRHKITKRGQNVTFRCDPISEHNRLYWYRQTLGQGPEFLTYFQNEAQLEKSRLLSDRFSAERPKGSFSTLEIQRTEQGDSAMYLCASSLVGGGSNKNIQYFGAGTRLSVL.